These T cell receptor beta chains were read from a single sample in a study of cytomegalovirus exposure and HLA in healthy donors. TCRdb keeps only in-frame clones here, not all; method: immunoSEQ multiplex PCR. The listing records 130,000 to 150,000 clones. What was sequenced was PBMCs. These receptors all come from a male donor in good health and CMV-seronegative. Each CDR3 is given with its conserved first and last residue. The D gene is left open where the match is weak.

>TRBJ2-7|.|TRBV11-2
TGTGCCAGCAGCTTAGGCTCCAGGGTATTGTCTGGATACGAGCAGTACTTC
CASSLGSRVLSGYEQYF
>TRBJ1-5|TRBD1|TRBV19
TGTGCCAGTAGTAGACAGGGTAATATCGATCAGCCCCAGCATTTT
CASSRQGNIDQPQHF
>TRBJ2-7|.|TRBV6-1
TGTGCCAGCAGTGAATCCGGCGGGGGCAGCCCATACGAGCAGTACTTC
CASSESGGGSPYEQYF
>TRBJ1-6|.|TRBV6-4
TGTGCCAGCAGTGAGGGGGCGCTCGGGAATTCACCCCTCCACTTT
CASSEGALGNSPLHF
>TRBJ2-7|.|TRBV18
TGTGCCAGCTCACCAGGACCCCCGAGCGGTACCTCCTACGAGCAGTACTTC
CASSPGPPSGTSYEQYF
>TRBJ2-6|TRBD2|TRBV18
TGTGCCAGCTCACCGGTCGCGGGAGGGCGTTCTGGGGCCAACGTCCTGACTTTC
CASSPVAGGRSGANVLTF
>TRBJ1-4|TRBD1|TRBV30
TGTGCCTGGAGGCAGACAGGGTTAGGTGAAAAACTGTTTTTT
CAWRQTGLGEKLFF
>TRBJ2-7|TRBD1|TRBV2
TGTGCCAGCTGCTCCACAGGGGCCGGCGAGCAGTACTTC
CASCSTGAGEQYF
>TRBJ2-3|TRBD1|TRBV28
TGTGCCAGCAGGCCTCATGACAGGGCCCCTAGCACAGATACGCAGTATTTT
CASRPHDRAPSTDTQYF
>TRBJ1-2|TRBD1|TRBV7-9
TGTGCCAGCAGCCAGGGAGGACAGGGGTTCGGCTATGGCTACACCTTC
CASSQGGQGFGYGYTF
>TRBJ1-1|.|TRBV5-4
TGTGCCAGCGGAAGGGGTACTGAAGCTTTCTTT
CASGRGTEAFF
>TRBJ1-3|.|TRBV5-1
TGCGCCAGCAGCTTGTCAGGCCGAGGAAACACCATATATTTT
CASSLSGRGNTIYF
>TRBJ1-5|.|TRBV18
TGTGCCAGCTCACCTCCTGGGCCGCCTAAGAGCAATCAGCCCCAGCATTTT
CASSPPGPPKSNQPQHF
>TRBJ1-1|.|TRBV5-1
TGCGCCAGCAGCTGGCGGGGGTCTGAAGCTTTCTTT
CASSWRGSEAFF
>TRBJ2-7|TRBD2|TRBV7-2
TGTGCCAGCAGCTTATCGGGGGGTATCTTCTACGAGCAGTACTTC
CASSLSGGIFYEQYF
>TRBJ1-1|.|TRBV7-6
TGTGCCAGCAGCTTAGAAGCGGAACTGAACACTGAAGCTTTCTTT
CASSLEAELNTEAFF
>TRBJ2-7|.|TRBV9
TGTGCCAGCAGCGTAGGCGGGGGCACCTACGAGCAGTACTTC
CASSVGGGTYEQYF
>TRBJ2-2|TRBD2|TRBV7-2
TGTGCCAGCACCCCCGGGGGGACCGGGGAGCTGTTTTTT
CASTPGGTGELFF
>TRBJ2-7|.|TRBV6-1
TGTGCCAGCAGTGACCTCTACGAGCAGTACTTC
CASSDLYEQYF
>TRBJ2-2|.|TRBV6-5
TGTGCCAGCAGTTACTTCCCGGGTCTAAACACCGGGGAGCTGTTTTTT
CASSYFPGLNTGELFF
>TRBJ2-3|TRBD1|TRBV5-1
TGCGCCAGCAGCCCGTGGGAGACAGGGATTAGCACAGATACGCAGTATTTT
CASSPWETGISTDTQYF
>TRBJ2-5|.|TRBV19
TGTGCCAGTAGTTTGCGGGGTATACAAGAGACCCAGTACTTC
CASSLRGIQETQYF
>TRBJ1-5|.|TRBV18
TGTGCCAGCTCACCTAACCAGGGGCCCCAGCATTTT
CASSPNQGPQHF
>TRBJ1-1|.|TRBV6-5
TGTGCCGCGGGAGACGGGTGGAGGGACACTGAAGCTTTCTTT
CAAGDGWRDTEAFF
>TRBJ1-1|.|TRBV6-5
TGTGCCAGCAGTTACACGGACAGTCTGAACACTGAAGCTTTCTTT
CASSYTDSLNTEAFF
>TRBJ2-7|TRBD2|TRBV7-8
TGTGCCAGCAGCTTAGGGGAGGGGTCCTCCTACGAGCAGTACTTC
CASSLGEGSSYEQYF